This is a list of T cell receptor beta chains from one sample in a study of prognosis after radiotherapy for stage I lung cancer. A single record per CDR3 protein comes from TCRdb applying MiXCR to the multiplex PCR reads. The data hold roughly 30,000 distinct CDR3 sequences, with 40% to 60% observed a single time. The sequencing here drew on PBMCs, taken before or after stereotactic body radiation therapy (not recorded which). All receptors come from a donor over 45 with non-small cell lung cancer. The CDR3 runs from the conserved cysteine through the conserved F or W. Each record gives: V gene, J gene, CDR3 protein.

TRBV7-2	TRBJ2-2	CASRLGALKTGELFF
TRBV6-1	TRBJ2-7	CAAKGQAVGTYEQYF
TRBV12-3/TRBV12-4	TRBJ1-5	CASSSGIASNKPQHF
TRBV27	TRBJ2-1	CASSPVLGALAGVGNEQFF
TRBV6-2/TRBV6-3	TRBJ2-7	CASSQTGGSGEQYF
TRBV28	TRBJ2-1	CASSSPLTSAIFSSSYNEQFF
TRBV7-2	TRBJ1-2	CASSLVGDYGYTF
TRBV9	TRBJ2-2	CASSARLRGTGELFF
TRBV19	TRBJ1-3	CASSLESVNTIYF
TRBV20-1	TRBJ2-1	CSAKVMGLEQFF
TRBV20-1	TRBJ1-5	CSARNVYLGQGGQPQHF
TRBV14	TRBJ1-1	CASSHLGPRTEAFF
TRBV5-6	TRBJ2-5	CASSLSGDTQYF
TRBV6-1	TRBJ2-7	CASSPHPIERAGDAYEQYF
TRBV18	TRBJ2-7	CASSPNSFLYGRPSYEQYF
TRBV5-4	TRBJ1-6	CASRSTGSGSYNSPLHF
TRBV7-7	TRBJ2-7	CASIRDRSGEQYF
TRBV19	TRBJ1-3	CASSSRRTGIGGNTIYF
TRBV12-3/TRBV12-4	TRBJ2-2	CASTVGGHGELFF
TRBV30	TRBJ2-6	CAWSVAGANVLTF
TRBV2	TRBJ1-6	CASREAQLSYNSPLHF
TRBV11-3	TRBJ2-7	CASSFDDEQYF
TRBV7-6	TRBJ1-1	CASSLGSLTEAFF
TRBV5-1	TRBJ2-5	CASKSGSGIETQYF
TRBV7-9	TRBJ2-5	CASIPGTGEGTQYF
TRBV27	TRBJ2-5	CASGPGSGGTQYF
TRBV30	TRBJ2-5	CAWREMALETQYF
TRBV7-9	TRBJ1-1	CASSRQSEAFF
TRBV20-1	TRBJ1-1	CSARDSGAGTAFF
TRBV11-3	TRBJ2-3	CASRRPGRGHTDTQYF
TRBV2	TRBJ2-2	CASSVNRIGELFF